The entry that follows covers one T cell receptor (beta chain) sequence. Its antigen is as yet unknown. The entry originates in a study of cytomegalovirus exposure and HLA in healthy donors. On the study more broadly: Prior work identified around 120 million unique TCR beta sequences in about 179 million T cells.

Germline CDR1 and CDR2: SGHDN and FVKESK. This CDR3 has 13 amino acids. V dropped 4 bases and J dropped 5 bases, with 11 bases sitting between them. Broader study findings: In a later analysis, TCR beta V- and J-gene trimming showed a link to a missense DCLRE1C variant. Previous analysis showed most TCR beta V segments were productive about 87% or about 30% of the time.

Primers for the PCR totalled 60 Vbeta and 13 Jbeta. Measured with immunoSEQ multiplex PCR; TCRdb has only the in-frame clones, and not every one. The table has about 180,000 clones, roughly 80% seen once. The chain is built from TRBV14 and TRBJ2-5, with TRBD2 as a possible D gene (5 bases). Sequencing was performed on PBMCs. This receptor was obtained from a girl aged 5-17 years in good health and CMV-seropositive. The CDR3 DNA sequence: TGTGCCAGCAGCCTCGCGGGCTGGGAGACCCAGTACTTC. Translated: CASSLAGWETQYF.